A single sample gave rise to the 21 T cell receptor beta chains below, sequenced in a study of T cells after yellow fever vaccination. TCRdb reanalysed the 5' RACE reads using MiXCR and keeps one entry per CDR3 protein. The sample records just under 600,000 distinct CDR3 sequences, about 13% being singletons. Here the sequenced sample was PBMCs, taken on the day of the yellow fever booster vaccination. The source is a man aged 25 to 40 who received the YFV17D yellow fever vaccine.

This sequence joins TRBV11-2 and TRBJ2-7; D remains unclear. The CDR3 is 11 residues long. Germline CDR1 and CDR2: SGHAT and FQNNGV. V lost 3 bases and J 6 bases, leaving 6 bases between the germline ends. The CDR3 loop reads CASSFNVEQYF. The CDR3 nucleotides are TGTGCCAGCAGCTTTAACGTCGAGCAGTACTTC. Supplemented by reference TRBV11-2 and TRBJ2-7, the full variable domain reads EAGVAQSPRYKIIEKRQSVAFWCNPISGHATLYWYQQILGQGPKLLIQFQNNGVVDDSQLPKDRFSAERLKGVDSTLKIQPAKLEDSAVYLCASSFNVEQYFGPGTRLTVT.

This clonotype has only a few counts. The V gene is TRBV7-2, the J gene TRBJ2-3; D might be TRBD2 (5 bases). Per the germline V gene, CDR1 is SGHTA and CDR2 is FQGNSA. The CDR3 has 14 residues. The V gene lost 5 bases and the J gene lost 1 base, with 10 bases spanning the gap. The CDR3 DNA sequence: TGTGCCAGCAGCACACCGAGGGGCACAGATACGCAGTATTTT. Translated, it gives CASSTPRGTDTQYF.

The chain couples TRBV11-2 to TRBJ1-6, with TRBD1 matching 7 bases. This CDR3 has 17 amino acids. V trimming: 1 base; J trimming: 8 bases; junction bases outside the gene matches: 11. Germline V gene sequence: CDR1 SGHAT, CDR2 FQNNGV. The CDR3 spells CASSLVGDGTAYSPLHF. The DNA for the CDR3 is TGTGCCAGCAGCTTAGTAGGGGATGGGACAGCTTATTCACCCCTCCACTTT.

This clonotype was counted only a few times. This chain joins TRBV29-1 and TRBJ2-5, with a possible D match to TRBD1 (5 bases). V was trimmed by 5 bases and J by 5 bases, leaving 18 bases between them. This CDR3 has 14 amino acids. Germline V gene data show CDR1 as SQVTM and CDR2 as ANQGSEA. The CDR3 bases are TGCAGCGTTCGAGACAGCTCCCCTTGGGAGACCCAGTACTTC. Translating gives CSVRDSSPWETQYF.

This sequence joins TRBV5-1 and TRBJ2-4; TRBD1 aligns across 7 bases. Germline assignment: CDR1 SGHRS and CDR2 YFSETQ. The CDR3 runs 14 residues. Unmatched junction bases numbered 7, after V lost 3 bases and J lost 7 bases. The DNA for the CDR3 is TGCGCCAGCAGCTCCGGACAGGCGTCCAACATTCAGTACTTC. It encodes CASSSGQASNIQYF.

This clonotype showed up many times. The chain couples TRBV7-2 to TRBJ2-1; D perhaps matches TRBD2 (6 bases). Germline lookup yields CDR1 SGHTA and CDR2 FQGNSA. CDR3 length equals 15 residues. The V and J ends lost 10 bases and 0 bases respectively, with 16 bases between them. CDR3 in DNA: TGTGCCAACCCCAGTGGAGGGAGCTCCTACAATGAGCAGTTCTTC. It codes for CANPSGGSSYNEQFF.

There are a few counts of this clonotype. The rearrangement uses TRBV28 and TRBJ1-6, with D maybe TRBD1 (6 bases). The CDR3 spans 15 residues. V was cut by 2 bases and J by 7 bases, with 12 bases left in between. Germline V CDR1 and CDR2: MDHEN, SYDVKM. CDR3 residues: CASSLLQGVNSPLHF. CDR3 nucleotides: TGTGCCAGCAGTTTACTACAGGGTGTGAATTCACCCCTCCACTTT.

This clonotype has a handful of counts. The chain carries TRBV28 and TRBJ2-7, with 7 bases lining up with TRBD1. Germline trimming cut 0 bases from V and 0 bases from J; bases unmatched to any gene: 11. CDR1 is MDHEN and CDR2 is SYDVKM in the germline V gene. CDR3 length equals 18 residues. In DNA form, the CDR3 reads TGTGCCAGCAGTTTATGGACAGGGATTAGGAGAAGCTCCTACGAGCAGTACTTC. Amino acid sequence: CASSLWTGIRRSSYEQYF.

This clonotype appeared a few times. The chain couples TRBV5-8 to TRBJ2-6; D could derive from TRBD1 or TRBD2 (6 bases each). The length of the CDR3 is 16 residues. The V gene's germline CDR1 is SGHTS and CDR2 YDEGEE. The germline V and J ends were trimmed by 0 bases and 3 bases, with 10 bases remaining between them. CDR3 nucleotide sequence: TGTGCCAGCAGCTTGGAGGGGGGCGGTGGGGCCAACGTCCTGACTTTC. This translates into CASSLEGGGGANVLTF.

This clonotype has only a few counts. The genes are TRBV4-1 and TRBJ2-7; 10 nucleotides align to TRBD2. V lost 0 bases, J lost 11 bases, and 4 bases stayed unmatched. The germline V gene encodes CDR1 MGHRA and CDR2 YSYEKL. The CDR3 runs 13 residues. The CDR3 protein is CASSQDGTSEKYF. CDR3 DNA sequence: TGCGCCAGCAGCCAAGATGGGACTAGCGAAAAGTACTTC.

V usage is TRBV5-5 and J usage is TRBJ2-1; 9 bases map to TRBD2. The germline CDR1 and CDR2 sequences are SGHKS and YYEKEE (reference sequence). This CDR3 has 16 amino acids. The V segment lost 4 bases and the J segment 0 bases; nucleotides outside the gene matches: 5. For the CDR3, the DNA is TGTGCCAGCAGCACCTTAGCGGGAGCCTCCTACAATGAGCAGTTCTTC. Translating it yields CASSTLAGASYNEQFF.

CDR3 residues: CAWTRTGVYEQYF. CDR3 DNA sequence: TGTGCCTGGACTAGGACAGGGGTTTACGAGCAGTACTTC. The gene calls are TRBV30 and TRBJ2-7; 9 nucleotides line up with TRBD1. Germline assignment: CDR1 GTSNPN and CDR2 SVGIG (reference sequence). This CDR3 has 13 amino acids. Losses at the gene ends were 4 bases for V and 4 bases for J; bases not matched to a gene: 5.

This clonotype was found a few times. The chain uses TRBV7-2 and TRBJ1-1; the match to TRBD1 covers 8 bases. The CDR3 is 16 residues long. V lost 5 bases, J lost 6 bases, and 14 bases stayed unmatched. Germline values: CDR1 SGHTA, CDR2 FQGNSA. CDR3 residues: CASSPQTGALEAEAFF. CDR3 sequence (DNA): TGTGCCAGCAGCCCGCAGACAGGGGCATTAGAGGCTGAAGCTTTCTTT.

This clonotype was counted a few times. V is TRBV20-1 and J is TRBJ2-3; 8 bases line up with TRBD2. With V trimmed by 3 bases and J by 8 bases, 13 bases remained unmatched. The CDR3 has 15 amino acids. Looked up from germline, CDR1 is DFQATT and CDR2 is SNEGSKA (reference sequence). CDR3 sequence: CSASLAREGPATQYF. The CDR3 bases are TGCAGTGCTAGCTTAGCCCGGGAGGGCCCAGCTACGCAGTATTTT.

There are a few counts of this clonotype. The chain links TRBV20-1 to TRBJ2-3, with TRBD2 matching over 13 bases. The CDR3 has 15 residues. The ends lost 6 bases at V and 9 bases at J; junction bases unmatched: 12. The germline V gene encodes CDR1 DFQATT and CDR2 SNEGSKA (reference sequence). The CDR3 loop reads CSAFGLAGDGMTQYF. The CDR3 coding sequence is TGCAGTGCATTTGGACTAGCGGGAGATGGGATGACGCAGTATTTT.

The chain has TRBV20-1 and TRBJ1-2; unclear D gene. V lost 8 bases, J lost 0 bases, and 13 bases lay in between. The CDR3 covers 13 residues. Germline CDR1 is DFQATT and CDR2 is SNEGSKA (reference sequence). The CDR3 coding sequence is TGCAGTCCTCGAGGTGAATCTAACTATGGCTACACCTTC. It encodes CSPRGESNYGYTF.

This clonotype was seen a few times. Germline and junction disagree at one end, which may indicate a read error. The CDR3 DNA reads as TGCTGTGCTAGAGGACAAGACCCGACCTCCTACAATGAGCAGTTCTTC. Its protein product is CCARGQDPTSYNEQFF. This rearrangement joins TRBV20-1 to TRBJ2-1, with D maybe TRBD1 (5 bases). The germline gives CDR1 DFQATT, CDR2 SNEGSKA (reference sequence). CDR3 length: 16 amino acids.

The chain uses TRBV5-1 and TRBJ2-1, with D perhaps TRBD1 (6 bases). The CDR3 is made up of 12 amino acids. The germline V gene encodes CDR1 SGHRS and CDR2 YFSETQ. V shed 3 bases and J shed 12 bases, with 13 bases lying between them. The DNA of the CDR3 is TGCGCCAGCAGCTCAAGGGGCAGGGGGCAGTTCTTC. This gives the protein CASSSRGRGQFF.

In its sample, this clonotype was seen many times. The chain recombines TRBV12-3 or TRBV12-4 with TRBJ2-1, with D perhaps matching TRBD1 (6 bases). The V end lost 8 bases, the J end lost 2 bases, and 19 bases lay between the germline ends. CDR3 size: 16 residues. The CDR3 protein is CASYPVGGAAYNEQFF. As DNA, the CDR3 is TGTGCCAGCTATCCCGTAGGGGGAGCGGCCTACAATGAGCAGTTCTTC.

This clonotype was detected only a few times. This rearrangement joins TRBV7-2 to TRBJ2-7; 12 nucleotides line up with TRBD2. Germline V gives CDR1 SGHTA, CDR2 FQGNSA. The CDR3 contains 16 residues. Trimming at V came to 5 bases and at J to 2 bases, leaving 7 bases not matched to a gene. CDR3 nucleotides: TGTGCCAGCAGCAGCCGACTAGCGGGAGTCACCTACGAGCAGTACTTC. Its protein is CASSSRLAGVTYEQYF.

V usage is TRBV23-1 and J usage is TRBJ2-5; the D gene is possibly TRBD2 (7 bases). Being an ORF, TRBV23-1 has a function that is uncertain. The CDR3 extends over 16 amino acids. The V end lost 1 base, the J end lost 1 base, and 13 bases lay between the germline ends. DNA for the CDR3: TGCGCCAGCAGTCAATTTCGGGGGGCTCCCCAAGAGACCCAGTACTTC. Its protein is CASSQFRGAPQETQYF.